This T cell receptor beta chain was observed in a study of control samples from healthy donors and cancer patients. Germline CDR1 SQVTM, CDR2 ANQGSEA. CDR3 length: 11 amino acids. V shed 0 bases and J 15 bases; nucleotides not matched to a gene: 5. Repertoires were generated with immunoSEQ multiplex PCR, while TCRdb's copy carries only in-frame clones and drops some. The sample includes approximately 58,000 clones, approximately 87% of them seen just once. The receptor comes from a woman aged 60-75 years with lung cancer. The sample taken for sequencing was PBMCs. This chain connects TRBV29-1 to TRBJ2-1, with 7 bases aligning to TRBD2. The CDR3 region is CSVEEYGRRFF. DNA of the CDR3: TGCAGCGTTGAAGAGTACGGGAGGAGGTTCTTC.